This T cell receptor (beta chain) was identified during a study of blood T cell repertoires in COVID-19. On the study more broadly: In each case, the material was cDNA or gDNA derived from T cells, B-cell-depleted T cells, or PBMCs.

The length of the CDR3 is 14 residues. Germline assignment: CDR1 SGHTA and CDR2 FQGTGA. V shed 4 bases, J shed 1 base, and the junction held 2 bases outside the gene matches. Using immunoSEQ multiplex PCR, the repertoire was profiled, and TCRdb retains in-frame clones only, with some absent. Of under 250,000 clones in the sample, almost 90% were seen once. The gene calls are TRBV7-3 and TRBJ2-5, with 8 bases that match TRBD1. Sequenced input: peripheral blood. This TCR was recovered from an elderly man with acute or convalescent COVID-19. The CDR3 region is CASSYQGAQETQYF. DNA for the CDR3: TGTGCCAGCAGCTACCAGGGGGCCCAAGAGACCCAGTACTTC. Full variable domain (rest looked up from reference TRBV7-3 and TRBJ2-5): GAGVSQTPSNKVTEKGKYVELRCDPISGHTALYWYRQSLGQGPEFLIYFQGTGAADDSGLPNDRFFAVRPEGSVSTLKIQRTERGDSAVYLCASSYQGAQETQYFGPGTRLLVL.